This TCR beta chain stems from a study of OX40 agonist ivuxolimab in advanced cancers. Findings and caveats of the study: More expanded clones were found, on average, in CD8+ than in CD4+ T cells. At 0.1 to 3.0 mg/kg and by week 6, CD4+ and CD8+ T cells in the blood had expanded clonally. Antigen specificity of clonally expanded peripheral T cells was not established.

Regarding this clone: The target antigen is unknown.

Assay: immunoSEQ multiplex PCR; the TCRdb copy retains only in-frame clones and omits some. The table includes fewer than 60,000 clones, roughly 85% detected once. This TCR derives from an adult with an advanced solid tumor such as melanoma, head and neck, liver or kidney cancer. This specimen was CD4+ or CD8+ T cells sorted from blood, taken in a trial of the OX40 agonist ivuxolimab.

CDR3: CASSSDSTSYEQYF. The CDR3 nucleotides are TGTGCCAGCAGTTCAGACTCCACCTCCTACGAGCAGTACTTC. The chain carries TRBV6-5 and TRBJ2-7; D uncertain. Trimming removed 4 bases at V and 0 bases at J, with 10 bases between. Per the germline V gene, CDR1 is MNHEY and CDR2 is SVGAGI. CDR3 length: 14 amino acids.